This is a list of T cell receptor beta chains from one sample in a study of blood T cells in healthy people across ages. One entry per CDR3 protein results from TCRdb running MiXCR on the 5' RACE reads. The table has about 1,400,000 distinct CDR3 sequences, 42% seen once. The material sequenced was blood. These receptors originate from a woman aged 18-30 years in good health. Each CDR3 is given with its conserved first and last residue. D genes are given only for firm matches. Expanded clones get a size class; other rows say once, few or many, or leave the size out.

CDR3 protein	CDR3 DNA	clone size	V gene	J gene	D gene
CASSQGGGAYRFF	TGTGCCAGCAGCCAAGGCGGGGGGGCATATCGGTTCTTC	-	TRBV3-1	TRBJ2-1	TRBD2
CASGTGGPYEQFF	TGCGCCAGCGGGACAGGGGGTCCCTACGAGCAGTTCTTC	-	TRBV5-1	TRBJ2-1	TRBD1
CASRAGNSYEQYF	TGTGCCAGCAGAGCCGGGAATTCCTACGAGCAGTACTTC	few	TRBV28	TRBJ2-7	-
CSAQTSALGGYTF	TGCAGTGCGCAAACGTCTGCCCTGGGTGGCTACACCTTC	few	TRBV20-1	TRBJ1-2	-
CASSTGGASGSYEQYF	TGTGCCAGCAGCACGGGCGGGGCTAGCGGGAGCTACGAGCAGTACTTC	few	TRBV7-2	TRBJ2-7	TRBD2
CASSLEAPGGSTEAFF	TGCGCCAGCAGCTTGGAGGCCCCGGGGGGTAGCACTGAAGCTTTCTTT	-	TRBV5-1	TRBJ1-1	-
CASSALLGTEAFF	TGTGCCAGCAGCGCGTTGCTCGGCACTGAAGCTTTCTTT	few	TRBV9	TRBJ1-1	-
CSASWGQGRDTQYF	TGCAGTGCTAGCTGGGGACAGGGGAGAGATACGCAGTATTTT	few	TRBV20-1	TRBJ2-3	TRBD1
CSASTAGGTDTQYF	TGCAGTGCCTCGACAGCCGGTGGCACAGATACGCAGTATTTT	-	TRBV20-1	TRBJ2-3	-
CASSLGGTAGELFF	TGTGCCAGCAGCTTAGGGGGGACTGCCGGGGAGCTGTTTTTT	few	TRBV7-6	TRBJ2-2	-
CASSLQGFHYEQYF	TGTGCCAGCAGCCTACAGGGATTCCACTACGAGCAGTACTTC	-	TRBV7-9	TRBJ2-7	-
CASSKLRDRGPGSGYTF	TGTGCCAGCAGCAAATTACGGGACAGGGGGCCCGGCTCCGGCTACACCTTC	-	TRBV21-1	TRBJ1-2	-
CASSYRTGRSEAFF	TGTGCCAGCAGTTACAGGACAGGGAGGTCTGAAGCTTTCTTT	-	TRBV11-1	TRBJ1-1	TRBD1
CASSLGPSGRAAYEQYF	TGTGCCAGCAGCTTAGGGCCTAGCGGGAGGGCCGCCTACGAGCAGTACTTC	few	TRBV7-2	TRBJ2-7	TRBD2
CASSPQVQGYNEQFF	TGTGCCAGCTCACCACAGGTCCAGGGGTACAATGAGCAGTTCTTC	-	TRBV18	TRBJ2-1	-
CASSKRTGLSSYEQYF	TGTGCCAGCAGTAAGAGGACAGGATTGAGCTCCTACGAGCAGTACTTC	few	TRBV14	TRBJ2-7	TRBD1
CASSVTPSDNEQFF	TGTGCCAGCAGCGTAACCCCCTCAGACAATGAGCAGTTCTTC	-	TRBV7-2	TRBJ2-1	-
CAIREIPGPRGGAFF	TGTGCCATCAGAGAAATTCCCGGGCCACGGGGTGGAGCTTTCTTT	-	TRBV10-3	TRBJ1-1	-
CASSSRDRVDSPLHF	TGTGCCAGCAGTTCCCGGGACAGGGTGGATTCACCCCTCCACTTT	few	TRBV12-3/TRBV12-4	TRBJ1-6	TRBD1
CSARTGGNQPQHF	TGCAGTGCAAGGACAGGGGGCAATCAGCCCCAGCATTTT	many	TRBV20-1	TRBJ1-5	TRBD1
CASSQQGSEQYF	TGTGCCAGCTCACAACAGGGATCCGAGCAGTACTTC	-	TRBV18	TRBJ2-7	-
CASSLDRVGEQFF	TGTGCCAGCAGCCTCGACAGGGTTGGTGAGCAGTTCTTC	-	TRBV5-5	TRBJ2-1	TRBD1
CSAGDPRGNTEAFF	TGCAGTGCGGGGGATCCAAGGGGGAACACTGAAGCTTTCTTT	-	TRBV20-1	TRBJ1-1	-
CASRTQSSSGNTIYF	TGCGCCAGCAGGACCCAAAGTAGCTCTGGAAACACCATATATTTT	few	TRBV4-1	TRBJ1-3	-
CSVPGYSSSYNEQFF	TGCAGTGTACCGGGCTACTCGAGCTCCTACAATGAGCAGTTCTTC	-	TRBV20-1	TRBJ2-1	-
CAGRFNGETYEQYF	TGTGCCGGCAGATTCAACGGAGAAACCTACGAGCAGTACTTC	-	TRBV28	TRBJ2-7	-
CASSTKPGIGGYTF	TGTGCCAGCAGCACGAAGCCGGGGATAGGGGGCTACACCTTC	-	TRBV7-6	TRBJ1-2	-
CASSLASGQPMNTEAFF	TGCGCCAGCAGCTTGGCCTCCGGCCAACCAATGAACACTGAAGCTTTCTTT	once	TRBV5-1	TRBJ1-1	-
CASRNLADNEQYF	TGTGCCAGCAGAAACCTAGCGGACAATGAGCAGTACTTC	-	TRBV6-5	TRBJ2-7	TRBD2
CASSRLAGGSTNEQFF	TGTGCCAGCAGCCGTCTAGCGGGAGGGTCGACAAATGAGCAGTTCTTC	-	TRBV6-1	TRBJ2-1	TRBD2
CASKRGVLSTDTQYF	TGTGCCAGCAAGCGGGGGGTCCTCAGCACAGATACGCAGTATTTT	-	TRBV2	TRBJ2-3	TRBD2
CSARGLAGNEQYF	TGCAGTGCTAGAGGGCTAGCTGGTAACGAGCAGTACTTC	-	TRBV20-1	TRBJ2-7	-
CASRGEKNQPQHF	TGTGCCAGCAGGGGAGAGAAAAATCAGCCCCAGCATTTT	once	TRBV2	TRBJ1-5	-
CSASALAGAIDTQYF	TGCAGTGCTAGTGCTCTAGCGGGAGCAATAGATACGCAGTATTTT	-	TRBV20-1	TRBJ2-3	TRBD2
CSLTGETNYGYTF	TGCAGTCTCACAGGGGAGACTAACTATGGCTACACCTTC	many	TRBV20-1	TRBJ1-2	TRBD1
CSARDLDRVSETQFF	TGCAGTGCTAGAGATCTCGACAGGGTATCGGAGACCCAGTTCTTC	-	TRBV20-1	TRBJ2-1	TRBD1
CASSTGDTSYEQYF	TGTGCCAGCAGCACTGGGGACACCTCCTACGAGCAGTACTTC	-	TRBV12-3/TRBV12-4	TRBJ2-7	-